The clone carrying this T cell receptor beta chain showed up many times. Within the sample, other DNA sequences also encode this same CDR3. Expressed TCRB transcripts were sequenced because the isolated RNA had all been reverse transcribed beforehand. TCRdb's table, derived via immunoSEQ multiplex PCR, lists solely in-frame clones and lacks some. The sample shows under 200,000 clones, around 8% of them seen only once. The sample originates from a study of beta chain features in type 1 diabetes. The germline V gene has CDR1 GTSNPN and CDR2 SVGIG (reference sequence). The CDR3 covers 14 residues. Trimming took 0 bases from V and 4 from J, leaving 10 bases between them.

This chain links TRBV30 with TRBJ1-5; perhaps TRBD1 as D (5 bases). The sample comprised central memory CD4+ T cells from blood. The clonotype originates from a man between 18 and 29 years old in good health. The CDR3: CAWSVRGGNQPQHF. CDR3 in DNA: TGTGCCTGGAGTGTACGGGGGGGAAATCAGCCCCAGCATTTT.